The source of this T cell receptor (beta chain) is a study of control samples from healthy donors and cancer patients. V trimming: 4 bases; J trimming: 1 base; junction bases outside the gene matches: 8. In germline, CDR1 is SEHNR, CDR2 FQNEAQ (reference sequence). CDR3 length equals 16 residues. The protocol was immunoSEQ multiplex PCR, while the TCRdb copy is restricted to in-frame clones and leaves out a portion. The repertoire holds more than 85,000 clones, 90% seen once, with 4.4% in the top ten. The chain joins TRBV7-9 to TRBJ1-1; 8 bases are shared with TRBD1. This TCR was sampled from a human donor in good health. The donor label of this sample is uncertain. The sequenced sample was blood. This chain's CDR3 is CASSSRLGTGNTEAFF. CDR3 in DNA: TGTGCCAGCAGCTCACGGCTGGGGACAGGGAACACTGAAGCTTTCTTT.